The text below deals with one T cell receptor beta chain. This clone is a singleton in its sample. Its antigen is still unknown. Qualities for individual bases were not recorded, and no much larger clone is one base off. This sample was included in a study of shared T cell receptors in the human thymus (dated by TCRdb to 2020 to 2023). In the study overall: The study investigated the way shared, self-reactive T-cell receptor alpha chains are produced in the human thymus.

Library preparation employed the immunoSEQ multiplex PCR assay. What TCRdb holds here is the immuneACCESS table cut down to in-frame rearrangements. Part of the clones is not present; checked against another copy, under half of the missing clones reflect an unresolved V gene, and the others are unexplained. This sample gives over 60,000 clones in total; about 95% of them show up just once. The ten largest account for approximately 0.035% of the sample. The receptor comes from a human donor. Sequencing input: thymocytes.

The DNA sequence is as follows: TGCGCCAGCAGCTTGGCCCTTTTCGCAAGAAACACTGAAGCTTTCTTT. Translation gives CASSLALFARNTEAFF. The V gene is TRBV5-1 and the J gene is TRBJ1-1, with the identity of the D gene unclear. Reading from cysteine to phenylalanine, the CDR3 counts 16 amino acids. The retained sequence is limited to the CDR3, 48 bases, with the frame set at the first base. The trim is 0 bases for V and 2 bases for J, with a gap of 14 bases between the germline ends. For CDR1 and CDR2, the germline V gene lists SGHRS and YFSETQ.